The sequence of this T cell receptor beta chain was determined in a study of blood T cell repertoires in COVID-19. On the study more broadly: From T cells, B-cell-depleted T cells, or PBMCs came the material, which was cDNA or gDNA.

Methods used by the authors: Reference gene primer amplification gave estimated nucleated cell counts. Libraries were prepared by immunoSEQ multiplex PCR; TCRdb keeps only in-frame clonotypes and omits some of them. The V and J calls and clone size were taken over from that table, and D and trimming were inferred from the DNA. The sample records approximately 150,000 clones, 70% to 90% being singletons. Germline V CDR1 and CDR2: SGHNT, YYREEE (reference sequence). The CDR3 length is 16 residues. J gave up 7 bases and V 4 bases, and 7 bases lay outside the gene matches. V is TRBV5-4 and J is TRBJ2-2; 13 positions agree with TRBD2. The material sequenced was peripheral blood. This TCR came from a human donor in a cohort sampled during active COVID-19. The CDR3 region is CASSPGTSGTLGELFF. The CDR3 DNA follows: TGTGCCAGCAGCCCTGGGACTAGCGGGACCCTCGGGGAGCTGTTTTTT.